The 5 T cell receptor beta chains below all came from one sample that was sequenced in a study of T-cell memory formation after mild COVID-19. Using its own MiXCR run on the 5' RACE reads, TCRdb lists one record per CDR3 protein. Of 550,000 to 700,000 distinct CDR3 sequences detected, roughly 17% appear once; the ten largest clones hold more than 10%. Sequenced: PBMCs or a T cell subset sorted from them (not recorded which). The receptor source for this set is an adult woman who had mild COVID-19 (a few samples of this study predate the infection). Cell type and time point are not known.

The V call is TRBV29-1, the J call TRBJ2-7; a weak D match, TRBD2 (5 bases). There are 14 residues in the CDR3. V was shortened by 2 bases and J by 2 bases, with 13 bases between the two germline ends. Germline V gene sequence: CDR1 SQVTM, CDR2 ANQGSEA. CDR3 region: CSVERAEVPYEQYF. The DNA for the CDR3 is TGCAGCGTTGAAAGGGCGGAGGTGCCCTACGAGCAGTACTTC.

This chain connects TRBV7-2 to TRBJ2-2, with no clear D. Per germline, CDR1 SGHTA and CDR2 FQGNSA. The CDR3 extends over 13 amino acids. Between the trimmed V and J ends, which lost 3 bases and 1 base, there was a span of 3 bases. Here the CDR3 DNA reads TGTGCCAGCAGCTTTATGAACACCGGGGAGCTGTTTTTT. Residues: CASSFMNTGELFF.

This chain uses TRBV20-1 with TRBJ2-6; 9 bases agree with TRBD1. V was clipped by 1 base and J by 0 bases; unmatched bases: 7. The CDR3 has 18 residues. Germline lookup yields CDR1 DFQATT and CDR2 SNEGSKA (reference sequence). For the CDR3, the DNA is TGCAGTGCTAGAGCCGTACAGGGGGCCTTCTCTGGGGCCAACGTCCTGACTTTC. The encoded protein is CSARAVQGAFSGANVLTF.

This clonotype was seen a few times. The chain links TRBV5-1 to TRBJ2-7; TRBD1 is a possible D gene (5 bases). Per germline, CDR1 SGHRS and CDR2 YFSETQ. This CDR3 has 13 residues. Deletions cut 5 bases from V and 4 bases from J, with 13 bases between. The CDR3 protein is CASSQGSEYEQYF. As DNA, the CDR3 is TGCGCCAGCAGTCAGGGTTCGGAGTACGAGCAGTACTTC.

This clonotype has a handful of counts. The CDR3 region is CASSLGRGLGANEQFF. CDR3 DNA: TGCGCCAGCAGCTTGGGCCGGGGACTAGGTGCGAATGAGCAGTTCTTC. The chain couples TRBV5-1 to TRBJ2-1, with TRBD2 matching over 8 bases. The CDR3 runs to 16 residues. Trimming removed 0 bases from V and 7 bases from J; junction bases left unmatched: 9. Germline V lookup: CDR1 SGHRS, CDR2 YFSETQ.